This is a list of T cell receptor beta chains from one sample in a study of CD8+ T cells in alopecia areata. Clones were read by immunoSEQ multiplex PCR, and TCRdb kept only the in-frame ones, dropping some. The repertoire includes 150,000 to 200,000 clones, about 60% of them detected once, and 12% to 15% sits in the top ten. Sequencing used CD4+ T cells sorted from blood, obtained at week 24, from a patient treated with tofacitinib. All receptors come from a human donor with alopecia areata. Each CDR3 is given with its conserved first and last residue. The D gene is left open where the match is weak. Size is omitted from some rows. Given values are once, few, many or a class for expanded clones.

j_gene: TRBJ1-5; abundance: -; v_gene: TRBV6-6; d_gene: -; CDR3nt: TGTGCCAGCAGTTACACCCCTTATCAGCCCCAGCATTTT; CDR3aa: CASSYTPYQPQHF
j_gene: TRBJ2-7; abundance: -; v_gene: TRBV6-1; d_gene: -; CDR3nt: TGTGCCAGCAGTGAAGGTAACTCCTACGAGCAGTACTTC; CDR3aa: CASSEGNSYEQYF
j_gene: TRBJ1-5; abundance: -; v_gene: TRBV7-3; d_gene: -; CDR3nt: TGTGCCAGCAGCCTGCAACCCAATCAGCCCCAGCATTTT; CDR3aa: CASSLQPNQPQHF
j_gene: TRBJ2-3; abundance: -; v_gene: TRBV19; d_gene: TRBD2; CDR3nt: TGTGCCAGTAGTTCCTCGACTAGCGGGACTCGCACAGATACGCAGTATTTT; CDR3aa: CASSSSTSGTRTDTQYF
j_gene: TRBJ1-1; abundance: -; v_gene: TRBV18; d_gene: -; CDR3nt: TGTGCCAGCTCACCCCGTACAGGGACGAACACTGAAGCTTTCTTT; CDR3aa: CASSPRTGTNTEAFF
j_gene: TRBJ2-5; abundance: -; v_gene: TRBV27; d_gene: TRBD2; CDR3nt: TGTGCCAGCAGTGAGACTAGCGGGGGGGCCGAGTGGAAAGAGACCCAGTACTTC; CDR3aa: CASSETSGGAEWKETQYF
j_gene: TRBJ2-2; abundance: many; v_gene: TRBV7-9; d_gene: TRBD2; CDR3nt: TGTGCCAGCAAGTATGCGGGACTAGTGAACACCGGGGAGCTGTTTTTT; CDR3aa: CASKYAGLVNTGELFF
j_gene: TRBJ2-7; abundance: -; v_gene: TRBV28; d_gene: -; CDR3nt: TGTGCCAGCAGTTTTGGAGGCAGCTTAACCTACGAGCAGTACTTC; CDR3aa: CASSFGGSLTYEQYF
j_gene: TRBJ1-5; abundance: -; v_gene: TRBV28; d_gene: -; CDR3nt: TGTGCCAGCAGCCCGGGGTGGGGGGCCAGCAATCAGCCCCAGCATTTT; CDR3aa: CASSPGWGASNQPQHF
j_gene: TRBJ1-2; abundance: -; v_gene: TRBV27; d_gene: -; CDR3nt: TGTGCCAGCAGTTCCCCCTCCAGCTATGGCTACACCTTC; CDR3aa: CASSSPSSYGYTF
j_gene: TRBJ1-1; abundance: few; v_gene: TRBV5-8; d_gene: -; CDR3nt: TGTGCCAGCAGCTTCGAGATAATGGACGGGTTAGGAGAAGCTTTCTTT; CDR3aa: CASSFEIMDGLGEAFF
j_gene: TRBJ1-2; abundance: -; v_gene: TRBV4-1; d_gene: -; CDR3nt: TGCGCCAGCAGCCAGCCTCGGCCTAACTATGGCTACACCTTC; CDR3aa: CASSQPRPNYGYTF
j_gene: TRBJ2-3; abundance: -; v_gene: TRBV7-2; d_gene: -; CDR3nt: TGTGCCAGCAGCTTCAACTGGGGGACGCAGTATTTT; CDR3aa: CASSFNWGTQYF
j_gene: TRBJ2-4; abundance: -; v_gene: TRBV9; d_gene: -; CDR3nt: TGTGCCAGCAGCGTAGCTGATGGGTCAAACATTCAGTACTTC; CDR3aa: CASSVADGSNIQYF
j_gene: TRBJ1-6; abundance: -; v_gene: TRBV28; d_gene: -; CDR3nt: TGTGCCAGCAGTCCCGGGCCCTGGAGGGACTCACCCCTCCACTTT; CDR3aa: CASSPGPWRDSPLHF
j_gene: TRBJ2-1; abundance: -; v_gene: TRBV15; d_gene: -; CDR3nt: TGTGCCACCAGCAGAGACCCCGTTTCCTACAATGAGCAGTTCTTC; CDR3aa: CATSRDPVSYNEQFF